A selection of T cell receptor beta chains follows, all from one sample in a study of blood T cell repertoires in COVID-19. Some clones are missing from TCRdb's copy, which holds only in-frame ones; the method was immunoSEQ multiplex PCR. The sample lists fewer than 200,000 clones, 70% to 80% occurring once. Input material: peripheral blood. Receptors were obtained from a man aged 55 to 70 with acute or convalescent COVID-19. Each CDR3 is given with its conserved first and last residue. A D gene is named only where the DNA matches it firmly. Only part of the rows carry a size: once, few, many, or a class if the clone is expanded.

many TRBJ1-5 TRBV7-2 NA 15 TGTGCCAGCAGCTTAAAGCCAGGTTTAGAGTGGCCCCAGCATTTT CASSLKPGLEWPQHF
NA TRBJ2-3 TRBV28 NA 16 TGTGCCAGCAGTTTATTGGGGGCAGGTCGTACAGATACGCAGTATTTT CASSLLGAGRTDTQYF
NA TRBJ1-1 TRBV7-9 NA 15 TGTGCCAGCAGCATAATCAACAGGGTGGGCACTGAAGCTTTCTTT CASSIINRVGTEAFF
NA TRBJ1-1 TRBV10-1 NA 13 TGCGCCAGCAGTGAGCGGGGTGCCTCTGAAGCTTTCTTT CASSERGASEAFF
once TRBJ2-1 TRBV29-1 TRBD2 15 TGCAGCGTTGAAGATCGGGGAGGGTATTTCGATGAGCAGTTCTTC CSVEDRGGYFDEQFF
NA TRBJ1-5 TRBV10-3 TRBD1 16 TGTGCCATCAGTGACGGGTCCGGGACAGGGGGTCAGCCCCAGCATTTT CAISDGSGTGGQPQHF
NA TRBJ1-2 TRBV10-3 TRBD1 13 TGTGCCATCAGTGGGACAGGGAACTATGGCTACACCTTC CAISGTGNYGYTF
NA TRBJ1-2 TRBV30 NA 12 TGTGCCTGGGGGGTTGACAGCTATGGCTACACCTTC CAWGVDSYGYTF
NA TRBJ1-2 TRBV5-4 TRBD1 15 TGTGCCAGCAGCTTGGATGAGGGGGCGTACTATGGCTACACCTTC CASSLDEGAYYGYTF
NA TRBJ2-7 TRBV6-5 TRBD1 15 TGTGCCAGCACCCCCACGGACAGGGTACCCCACGAGCAGTACTTC CASTPTDRVPHEQYF
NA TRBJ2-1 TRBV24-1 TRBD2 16 TGTGCCACCAGTGTTTCCGGGACTAGCGTCTACAATGAGCAGTTCTTC CATSVSGTSVYNEQFF
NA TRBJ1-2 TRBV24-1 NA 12 TGTGCCACATCCGACAGAGGCTATGGCTACACCTTC CATSDRGYGYTF
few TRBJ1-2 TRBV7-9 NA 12 TGTGCCAGCAGCTTCTCAGGTGAAGGCTACACCTTC CASSFSGEGYTF
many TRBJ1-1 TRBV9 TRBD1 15 TGTGCCAGCAGCGAGGGGGGACAGGGCTGGACTGAAGCTTTCTTT CASSEGGQGWTEAFF
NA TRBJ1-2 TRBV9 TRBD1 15 TGTGCCAGCAGCGTTGCTAGTAAAACAGGGGACGGCTACACCTTC CASSVASKTGDGYTF
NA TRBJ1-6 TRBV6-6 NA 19 TGTGCCAGCAGCTTACGGAGGGGCGCCAGTAGCTCCTATAATTCACCCCTCCACTTT CASSLRRGASSSYNSPLHF
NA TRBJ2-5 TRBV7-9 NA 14 TGTGCCAGCAGCTCATGGACAGTGCAAGAGACCCAGTACTTC CASSSWTVQETQYF
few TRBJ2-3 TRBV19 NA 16 TGTGCCAGTGATGACACCCTCGGAAAGAGCACAGATACGCAGTATTTT CASDDTLGKSTDTQYF
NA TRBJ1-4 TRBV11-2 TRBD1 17 TGTGCCAGCAGCTTAGGACAGGGGGCGAGAACTAATGAAAAACTGTTTTTT CASSLGQGARTNEKLFF
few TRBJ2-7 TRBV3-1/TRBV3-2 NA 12 TGTGCCAGCAGCCAAGGACCGGGCGAGCAGTACTTC CASSQGPGEQYF
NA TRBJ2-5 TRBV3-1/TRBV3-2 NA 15 TGTGCCAGCAGCGGACCATGGGGGCCGCAAGAGACCCAGTACTTC CASSGPWGPQETQYF
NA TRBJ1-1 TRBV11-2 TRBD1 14 TGTGCCAGCAGCTTGGGACAGGGACCCACTGAAGCTTTCTTT CASSLGQGPTEAFF
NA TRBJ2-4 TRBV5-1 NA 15 TGCGCCAGCAGCTTGAGGGGAACAGGGTGGAACATTCAGTACTTC CASSLRGTGWNIQYF
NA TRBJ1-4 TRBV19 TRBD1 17 TGTGCCAGTAGTATTAGGGGACAGATAACAACTAATGAAAAACTGTTTTTT CASSIRGQITTNEKLFF
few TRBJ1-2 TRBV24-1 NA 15 TGTGCCACCAGTGATAGCGCAGGGGATAACTATGGCTACACCTTC CATSDSAGDNYGYTF
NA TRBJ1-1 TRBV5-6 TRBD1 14 TGTGCCAGCAGCTTGGCAGGGGGCAACACTGAAGCTTTCTTT CASSLAGGNTEAFF
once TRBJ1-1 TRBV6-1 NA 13 TGTGCCAGCAGCTCACTTGGGGAGACTGAAGCTTTCTTT CASSSLGETEAFF
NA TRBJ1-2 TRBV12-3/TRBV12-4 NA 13 TGTGCCAGCAGTTTAGACAGGGTTGAAGGCTACACCTTC CASSLDRVEGYTF
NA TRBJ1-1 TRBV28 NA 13 TGTGCCAGCAGTTCCTCAGGGAACACTGAAGCTTTCTTT CASSSSGNTEAFF
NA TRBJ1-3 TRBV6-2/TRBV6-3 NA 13 TGTGCCAGCAGTTACCGACAGGCGGCCACCATATATTTT CASSYRQAATIYF
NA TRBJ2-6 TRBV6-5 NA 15 TGTGCCAGCAGTTGGGCGAGCTCTGGGGCCAACGTCCTGACTTTC CASSWASSGANVLTF
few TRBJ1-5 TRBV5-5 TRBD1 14 TGTGCCAGCAGCCCGGGACAGAACAATCAGCCCCAGCATTTT CASSPGQNNQPQHF
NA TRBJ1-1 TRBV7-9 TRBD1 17 TGTGCCAGCAGCTCATCGGGACAGGGGCTCATGAACACTGAAGCTTTCTTT CASSSSGQGLMNTEAFF
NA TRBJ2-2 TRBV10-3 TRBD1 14 TGTGCCATCACGGACAGGGGAAACACCGGGGAGCTGTTTTTT CAITDRGNTGELFF
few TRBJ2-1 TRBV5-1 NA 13 TGCGCCAGCAGGCGGGGAACTTACAATGAGCAGTTCTTC CASRRGTYNEQFF
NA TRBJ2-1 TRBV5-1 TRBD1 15 TGCGCCAGCAGCTTGGGACAGGGGGTATACAATGAGCAGTTCTTC CASSLGQGVYNEQFF
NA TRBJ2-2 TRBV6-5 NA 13 TGTGCCAGTAGAAAATCGAACACCGGGGAGCTGTTTTTT CASRKSNTGELFF
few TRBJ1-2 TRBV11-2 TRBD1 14 TGTGCCAGCAGCTTATTTACAGGGGGCGATGGCTACACCTTC CASSLFTGGDGYTF
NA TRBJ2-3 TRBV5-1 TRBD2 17 TGCGCCAGCAGCTTGGTACGCGGGGGGGCCCGCACAGATACGCAGTATTTT CASSLVRGGARTDTQYF
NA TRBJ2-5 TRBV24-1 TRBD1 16 TGTGCCACCAGTGACCCCGGGACAGGGATAGAGGAGACCCAGTACTTC CATSDPGTGIEETQYF
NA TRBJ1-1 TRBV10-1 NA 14 TGCGCCAGCAGTGCTACAGGGAAGAGGAGTGAAGCTTTCTTT CASSATGKRSEAFF
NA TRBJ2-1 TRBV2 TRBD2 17 TGTGCCAGCAGGGGACTAGCGGGGGCCCTCTCCTACAATGAGCAGTTCTTC CASRGLAGALSYNEQFF
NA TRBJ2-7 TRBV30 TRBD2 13 TGTGCCATCAACAGCGGGGGCTCCTACGAGCAGTACTTC CAINSGGSYEQYF
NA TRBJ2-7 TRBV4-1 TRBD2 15 TGCGCCAGCAGCCAAGGAAGGGCTAGCGGCTACGAGCAGTACTTC CASSQGRASGYEQYF
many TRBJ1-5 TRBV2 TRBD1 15 TGTGCCAGCAACCAGGACAGGGGGGGAAATCAGCCCCAGCATTTT CASNQDRGGNQPQHF
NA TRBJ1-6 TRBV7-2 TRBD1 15 TGTGCCAGCAGCTTAACGACAGGGGGCGGCTCACCCCTCCACTTT CASSLTTGGGSPLHF
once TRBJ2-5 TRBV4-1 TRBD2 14 TGCGCCAGCAGCCGCTCGGGGGGTACGGAGACCCAGTACTTC CASSRSGGTETQYF